This T cell receptor beta chain was captured in a study of neurological immune-mediated disorders. At the level of the study: Among roughly 35 multiple sclerosis patients, some 31 were relapsing-remitting and 3 were secondary progressive.

This CDR3 is 17 amino acids long. Losses at the gene ends were 1 base for V and 4 bases for J; bases not matched to a gene: 12. Germline CDR1 reads SGHVS; CDR2 reads FQNEAQ. This clonotype was recorded at least ten times. Antigen specificity is unknown. 5'RACE with 10-nucleotide random UMIs produced the cDNA. In TCRdb, the 5' RACE reads were re-called with MiXCR into one record per CDR3 protein. This table has about 80,000 distinct CDR3 sequences, about 5% appearing once. Study-wide results and caveats: The greatest TCR clonal expansion appeared in HTLV-1-associated myelopathy and the smallest, falling below healthy controls, in multiple sclerosis. None of the CDR3 amino acid sequences in expanded clones turned up in more than one subject, which points to private repertoires in all groups.

Time point in this sample: longitudinal time-point 2. The specimen sequenced was PBMCs. The chain is built from TRBV7-8 and TRBJ2-5; 7 nucleotides agree with TRBD2. The sequence was obtained from a woman in her sixties with multiple sclerosis. CDR3 amino acids: CASSLGVEVGRRETQYF. For the CDR3, the DNA is TGTGCCAGCAGCTTAGGGGTGGAGGTCGGGAGGAGAGAGACCCAGTACTTC.